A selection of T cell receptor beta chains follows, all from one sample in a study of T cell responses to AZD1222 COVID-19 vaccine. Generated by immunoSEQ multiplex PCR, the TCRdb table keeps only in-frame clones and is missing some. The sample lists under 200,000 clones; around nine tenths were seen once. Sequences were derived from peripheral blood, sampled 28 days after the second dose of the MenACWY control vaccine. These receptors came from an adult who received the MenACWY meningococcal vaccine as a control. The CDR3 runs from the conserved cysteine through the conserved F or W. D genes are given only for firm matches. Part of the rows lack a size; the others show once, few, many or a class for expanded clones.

CASSQTGGVGNTIYF	TGTGCCAGTAGCCAAACAGGGGGCGTTGGAAACACCATATATTTT	TRBD1	.	TRBV19	TRBJ1-3
CATSVAVVPGDTQYF	TGTGCCACCAGTGTGGCAGTCGTCCCCGGGGATACGCAGTATTTT	.	.	TRBV24-1	TRBJ2-3
CASSPGTGVTEQYF	TGTGCCAGCAGCCCCGGGACAGGGGTTACCGAGCAGTACTTC	TRBD1	few	TRBV4-2	TRBJ2-7
CASSPLGASGISDTQYF	TGTGCCAGCAGCCCCCTAGGGGCTAGCGGGATTTCAGATACGCAGTATTTT	TRBD2	.	TRBV14	TRBJ2-3
CASGFDGNTEAFF	TGTGCCAGCGGGTTTGATGGGAACACTGAAGCTTTCTTT	.	.	TRBV3-1/TRBV3-2	TRBJ1-1
CASSSGETQYF	TGTGCCAGCAGCTCCGGGGAGACCCAGTACTTC	.	once	TRBV7-2	TRBJ2-5
CAWSVGDAAFF	TGTGCCTGGAGCGTCGGGGATGCAGCTTTCTTT	.	few	TRBV30	TRBJ1-1
CASSRFETSGYNEQFF	TGTGCCAGCAGCCGCTTCGAGACTAGCGGGTACAATGAGCAGTTCTTC	TRBD2	.	TRBV3-1/TRBV3-2	TRBJ2-1
CVNPQGGDTEAFF	TGCGTCAACCCACAGGGGGGAGACACTGAAGCTTTCTTT	TRBD1	once	TRBV23-1	TRBJ1-1
CASSHLTRGSGRAYNEQFF	TGTGCCAGCAGCCACCTAACTAGGGGTAGCGGGAGGGCCTACAATGAGCAGTTCTTC	TRBD2	.	TRBV3-1/TRBV3-2	TRBJ2-1
CASSPQATGNTEAFF	TGTGCCAGCTCACCACAAGCGACAGGGAACACTGAAGCTTTCTTT	.	.	TRBV18	TRBJ1-1
CASSLDTRRGVPETQYF	TGTGCCAGCAGCTTAGACACCCGCAGGGGAGTGCCAGAGACCCAGTACTTC	.	.	TRBV7-6	TRBJ2-5
CASSPRTGLAGNEQFF	TGTGCCAGCAGCCCGAGGACAGGGCTGGCCGGGAATGAGCAGTTCTTC	TRBD1	.	TRBV7-2	TRBJ2-1
CASSWAGRWMNEQYF	TGTGCCAGCAGCTGGGCCGGGCGTTGGATGAACGAGCAGTACTTC	.	.	TRBV11-3	TRBJ2-7
CASSLVGGGGSKDYGYTF	TGTGCCAGCAGCTTAGTAGGAGGGGGCGGTTCGAAGGACTATGGCTACACCTTC	TRBD1	.	TRBV7-2	TRBJ1-2
CASSPLSGLPQETQYF	TGTGCCAGCAGCCCCCTCTCGGGACTCCCGCAAGAGACCCAGTACTTC	.	.	TRBV3-1/TRBV3-2	TRBJ2-5
CATFGHFNEKLFF	TGTGCCACCTTCGGACACTTTAATGAAAAACTGTTTTTT	.	.	TRBV6-4	TRBJ1-4
CASSFLADNEQFF	TGCGCCAGCAGCTTCCTAGCGGACAATGAGCAGTTCTTC	TRBD2	.	TRBV5-1	TRBJ2-1
CASSPEGGNYGYTF	TGTGCCAGCAGCCCAGAGGGGGGAAACTATGGCTACACCTTC	.	.	TRBV7-9	TRBJ1-2
CASSRDLPLGDSPLHF	TGCGCCAGCAGTCGGGACCTACCCCTGGGGGATTCACCCCTCCACTTT	.	.	TRBV4-3	TRBJ1-6
CASSPGTGGAGQPQHF	TGTGCCAGCTCACCTGGGACAGGGGGCGCGGGGCAGCCCCAGCATTTT	TRBD1	.	TRBV18	TRBJ1-5
CATSRDLGPGGIYEQFF	TGTGCCACCAGCAGAGACCTAGGTCCGGGAGGTATATATGAGCAGTTCTTC	TRBD2	.	TRBV15	TRBJ2-1
CASRDSVVSGNTIYF	TGTGCCAGCCGGGACAGTGTCGTCTCTGGAAACACCATATATTTT	TRBD1	.	TRBV19	TRBJ1-3
CASSMGLARGSYNEQFF	TGTGCCAGTAGTATGGGGCTAGCGAGGGGCTCCTACAATGAGCAGTTCTTC	.	.	TRBV19	TRBJ2-1
CAWSLTSSPYF	TGTGCCTGGAGTCTCACCTCTAGCCCTTATTTT	.	.	TRBV30	TRBJ1-3
CASGFGVSFEKLFF	TGTGCTAGTGGTTTCGGGGTGTCATTCGAAAAACTGTTTTTT	.	.	TRBV12-5	TRBJ1-4
CASSLGQGFDEQYF	TGTGCCAGCAGCTTGGGACAGGGCTTCGACGAGCAGTACTTC	TRBD1	.	TRBV11-3	TRBJ2-7
CATSDPPSGIQETQYF	TGTGCCACCAGTGATCCCCCTAGCGGGATTCAAGAGACCCAGTACTTC	TRBD2	.	TRBV24-1	TRBJ2-5
CAWSVGALYTF	TGTGCCTGGAGCGTTGGGGCGCTCTACACCTTC	.	.	TRBV30	TRBJ1-2